The 25 T cell receptor beta chains below were found in one sample sequenced in a study of cytotoxic CD8 clonotypes in ibrutinib-treated CLL. Produced via immunoSEQ multiplex PCR; TCRdb's table is partial and in-frame only. The sample shows 250,000 to 350,000 clones, roughly 76% of them seen only once. Sample: PBMCs, taken at disease progression, from a patient treated with ibrutinib. The receptors derive from a human donor with chronic lymphocytic leukemia.

V is TRBV6-5 and J is TRBJ1-6; D remains ambiguous. Germline V gene sequence: CDR1 MNHEY, CDR2 SVGAGI. CDR3 length: 15 residues. Trimming removed 4 bases from V and 7 bases from J, with 14 bases in between. The CDR3 reads CASSSGGYPNSPLHF. The CDR3 coding sequence is TGTGCCAGCAGTTCGGGAGGGTACCCGAATTCACCCCTCCACTTT.

The rearrangement links TRBV7-9 to TRBJ1-4; unclear D gene. V was shortened by 5 bases and J by 8 bases, with 18 bases between the two germline ends. The V gene's germline CDR1 is SEHNR and CDR2 FQNEAQ (reference sequence). The CDR3 runs to 15 residues. CDR3 nucleotide sequence: TGTGCCAGCAGCCTAGGACCCGGCGGGAGGGAAAAACTGTTTTTT. The encoded protein is CASSLGPGGREKLFF. The variable domain in full, completed from reference TRBV7-9 and TRBJ1-4, reads DTGVSQNPRHKITKRGQNVTFRCDPISEHNRLYWYRQTLGQGPEFLTYFQNEAQLEKSRLLSDRFSAERPKGSFSTLEIQRTEQGDSAMYLCASSLGPGGREKLFFGSGTQLSVL.

The CDR3 loop reads CASSPYGTEFSYEQYF. DNA for the CDR3: TGTGCCAGCTCACCCTACGGGACAGAGTTCTCCTACGAGCAGTACTTC. The chain joins TRBV18 to TRBJ2-7; 7 bases map to TRBD1. The trim removed 3 bases at V and 0 bases at J, leaving 8 bases unmatched. The V gene's germline CDR1 is KGHSH and CDR2 LQKENI. The CDR3 covers 16 residues. Full variable domain (rest looked up from reference TRBV18 and TRBJ2-7): NAGVMQNPRHLVRRRGQEARLRCSPMKGHSHVYWYRQLPEEGLKFMVYLQKENIIDESGMPKERFSAEFPKEGPSILRIQQVVRGDSAAYFCASSPYGTEFSYEQYFGPGTRLTVT.

The J gene is TRBJ1-4, the V gene TRBV19; D is uncertain. This CDR3 region has 17 residues. CDR1 is LNHDA, CDR2 SQIVND, per germline (reference sequence). V was clipped by 8 bases and J by 6 bases, with 25 bases between them. CDR3 nucleotide sequence: TGTGCCAGTGAACCCGGGCCATATGTTTTCGGTGATGAAAAACTGTTTTTT. It yields the protein CASEPGPYVFGDEKLFF.

The V gene is TRBV6-5, the J gene TRBJ1-1; D not resolved. V lost 2 bases and J 1 base, leaving 11 bases between the germline ends. The CDR3 has 15 amino acids. From germline, CDR1 is MNHEY and CDR2 SVGAGI. The CDR3 here is CASSYRRATNTEAFF. In nucleotides, the CDR3 is TGTGCCAGCAGTTACCGGCGGGCGACGAACACTGAAGCTTTCTTT.

The V and J genes are TRBV18 and TRBJ2-7, with D possibly being TRBD2 (5 bases). V was trimmed by 5 bases and J by 3 bases, leaving 11 bases between them. CDR3 length: 13 amino acids. CDR1 KGHSH and CDR2 LQKENI come from the germline V gene. This CDR3 reads CASSAGGLYEQYF. The CDR3 DNA sequence: TGTGCCAGCTCAGCTGGTGGACTCTACGAGCAGTACTTC.

The chain combines TRBV18 with TRBJ2-3; 11 bases line up with TRBD1. The germline V gene has CDR1 KGHSH and CDR2 LQKENI. With 6 bases clipped from V and 6 bases from J, the junction kept 11 bases outside the gene matches. The CDR3 runs 16 residues. CDR3 nucleotide sequence: TGTGCCAGCTCGAGCCCGGACAGGGGGCGCCCGGATACGCAGTATTTT. Translating it yields CASSSPDRGRPDTQYF. The entire variable domain, with the rest obtained from reference TRBV18 and TRBJ2-3, is as follows: NAGVMQNPRHLVRRRGQEARLRCSPMKGHSHVYWYRQLPEEGLKFMVYLQKENIIDESGMPKERFSAEFPKEGPSILRIQQVVRGDSAAYFCASSSPDRGRPDTQYFGPGTRLTVL.

The count of this clone is one. The rearrangement joins TRBV4-3 to TRBJ2-7; maybe TRBD1 (7 bases). This CDR3 region has 22 residues. The germline gives CDR1 LGHNA, CDR2 YSLEER. V lost 0 bases to trimming and J lost 7 bases, with 37 bases between them. CDR3 sequence: CASSQDPMDRLDGTSSKREQYF. The CDR3 nucleotides read TGCGCCAGCAGCCAAGACCCTATGGACAGGTTGGATGGTACTAGCTCAAAAAGGGAGCAGTACTTC.

The V call is TRBV15, the J call TRBJ2-7; possible D gene TRBD2, 5 bases. The V end was cut by 1 base, the J end by 0 bases, with 10 bases between. CDR3 length: 15 amino acids. Germline CDR1 and CDR2: LNHNV and YYDKDF (reference sequence). CDR3 amino acids: CATSRVASPSYEQYF. Written as DNA, the CDR3 is TGTGCCACCAGCAGAGTGGCTAGCCCCTCCTACGAGCAGTACTTC.

The chain carries TRBV12-1 and TRBJ2-4; the table's D call, TRBD2, was not checked against the DNA. TRBV12-1 is given as a pseudogene. The CDR3 contains 17 residues. CDR3 nucleotides: TGTGCCAGCAGCCACGGGGTAAGGGAGGGGTCCAAAAACATTCAGTACTTC. Protein: CASSHGVREGSKNIQYF.

The rearrangement links TRBV4-1 to TRBJ2-7; TRBD1 aligns across 11 bases. Germline-derived CDR1 and CDR2 are MGHRA and YSYEKL. This CDR3 has 17 amino acids. V shed 4 bases and J 2 bases; nucleotides not matched to a gene: 10. The CDR3 protein is CASSPIRPGQGAYEQYF. The CDR3 bases are TGCGCCAGCAGCCCCATAAGACCGGGACAGGGGGCCTACGAGCAGTACTTC.

CDR3 sequence (DNA): TGTGCCATCAGTGAGTCTGCCTACACAGATACGCAGTATTTT. Amino acids: CAISESAYTDTQYF. The chain joins TRBV10-3 to TRBJ2-3; no definite D call. The germline gives CDR1 ENHRY, CDR2 SYGVKD. CDR3 length: 14 amino acids. Trimming took 0 bases from V and 2 from J, leaving 6 bases between them.

This chain uses TRBV14 with TRBJ2-3; D gene ambiguous. Trimming took 5 bases from V and 2 from J, leaving 11 bases between them. The CDR3 loop spans 14 amino acids. CDR1 and CDR2 (germline): SGHDN, FVKESK. This chain's CDR3 is CASSVRRFTDTQYF. For the CDR3, the DNA is TGTGCCAGCAGCGTTCGACGGTTCACAGATACGCAGTATTTT.

This sequence joins TRBV19 and TRBJ2-5; unclear D gene. Germline V gives CDR1 LNHDA, CDR2 SQIVND (reference sequence). V lost 0 bases to trimming and J lost 5 bases, with 4 bases between them. The CDR3 sequence is 12 residues long. The CDR3 sequence: CASSIDQETQYF. CDR3 coding DNA: TGTGCCAGTAGTATAGATCAGGAGACCCAGTACTTC.

The chain links TRBV27 to TRBJ2-7; 10 nucleotides align to TRBD1. V lost 8 bases to trimming and J lost 0 bases; unmatched junction nucleotides: 10. This CDR3 spans 16 amino acids. CDR1 and CDR2 (germline): MNHEY, SMNVEV (reference sequence). The CDR3 reads CASGQGGRLGSYEQYF. CDR3 DNA sequence: TGTGCCAGCGGACAGGGGGGACGGTTGGGCTCCTACGAGCAGTACTTC.

In this sample, this clone turned up a few times. The CDR3 reads CASSPTWGQGSYEQYF. CDR3 sequence (DNA): TGTGCCAGCAGTCCAACTTGGGGGCAGGGAAGCTACGAGCAGTACTTC. This sequence joins TRBV28 and TRBJ2-7; D may be TRBD1 (6 bases). The CDR3 spans 16 residues. Trimming left V 5 bases short and J 3 bases short, with 20 bases between. Germline lookup yields CDR1 MDHEN and CDR2 SYDVKM.

The chain has TRBV5-5 and TRBJ2-7; D could derive from TRBD1 or TRBD2 (5 bases each). Trimming stripped 2 bases from V and 3 bases from J, with 9 bases between. The CDR3 sequence is 13 residues long. Germline CDR1 reads SGHKS; CDR2 reads YYEKEE (reference sequence). The DNA of the CDR3 is TGTGCCAGCAGCTTTTTTGGGGGCTACGAGCAGTACTTC. Its translation: CASSFFGGYEQYF.

The chain is built from TRBV5-4 and TRBJ2-7, with 8 bases lining up with TRBD1. Germline loops: CDR1 SGHNT, CDR2 YYREEE (reference sequence). V lost 4 bases and J lost 9; bases outside the gene matches: 15. The CDR3 loop spans 15 amino acids. Written as DNA, the CDR3 is TGTGCCAGCAGCCTCATGGGGGACAGGAAACTAGCGCAGTACTTC. It encodes CASSLMGDRKLAQYF. Filled out from reference TRBV5-4 and TRBJ2-7, the complete variable domain reads ETGVTQSPTHLIKTRGQQVTLRCSSQSGHNTVSWYQQALGQGPQFIFQYYREEENGRGNFPPRFSGLQFPNYSSELNVNALELDDSALYLCASSLMGDRKLAQYFGPGTRLTVT.

The V and J genes are TRBV10-3 and TRBJ1-2; no clear D. Between the trimmed V and J ends, which lost 2 bases and 8 bases, there was a span of 9 bases. Germline lookup yields CDR1 ENHRY and CDR2 SYGVKD. This CDR3 contains 12 residues. The CDR3 spells CAISETDEGYTF. The CDR3 DNA follows: TGTGCCATCAGTGAGACAGATGAAGGCTACACCTTC.

As concerns this clone: This same CDR3 is encoded by further DNA sequences in the sample. This rearrangement joins TRBV9 to TRBJ2-2; D is unclear. The CDR3 is 13 amino acids. Germline V lookup: CDR1 SGDLS, CDR2 YYNGEE. Trimming cost V 0 bases and J 4 bases, with 4 bases left between them. CDR3 nucleotides: TGTGCCAGCAGCGTAGACCTCACCGGGGAGCTGTTTTTT. Encoded protein: CASSVDLTGELFF.

V usage is TRBV19 and J usage is TRBJ1-1, with TRBD1 matching over 9 bases. This CDR3 comprises 15 residues. Germline CDR1 LNHDA, CDR2 SQIVND (reference sequence). V trimming: 10 bases; J trimming: 4 bases; junction bases outside the gene matches: 13. CDR3 nucleotide sequence: TGTGCCACCGTCCCGGGACAGGGTTCGGTCACTGAAGCTTTCTTT. It is translated as CATVPGQGSVTEAFF.

The V call is TRBV9, the J call TRBJ2-2; either TRBD1 or TRBD2 may fit D (5 bases each). V lost 1 base and J lost 5, with 24 bases in between. Germline V gene data show CDR1 as SGDLS and CDR2 as YYNGEE. CDR3 length: 19 residues. The CDR3 loop is CASSVRKGADSRVTGELFF. The CDR3 DNA sequence: TGTGCCAGCAGCGTAAGGAAAGGGGCGGACTCCCGGGTGACCGGGGAGCTGTTTTTT. The complete variable domain, with remaining parts taken from reference TRBV9 and TRBJ2-2, reads DSGVTQTPKHLITATGQRVTLRCSPRSGDLSVYWYQQSLDQGLQFLIQYYNGEERAKGNILERFSAQQFPDLHSELNLSSLELGDSALYFCASSVRKGADSRVTGELFFGEGSRLTVL.

V and J are TRBV2 and TRBJ1-2; 8 bases line up with TRBD1. The J segment lost 4 bases and the V segment lost 3 bases, leaving 7 bases of the junction unmatched. From germline, CDR1 is SNHLY and CDR2 FYNNEI. The CDR3 totals 15 residues. The CDR3 nucleotides are TGTGCCAGCAGTGAGAGGGCACAGGGGGGCTATGGCTACACCTTC. It is translated as CASSERAQGGYGYTF.

V and J are TRBV7-9 and TRBJ2-1, with TRBD2 matching 8 bases. The V segment lost 8 bases and the J segment 1 base; nucleotides outside the gene matches: 10. Germline loops: CDR1 SEHNR, CDR2 FQNEAQ (reference sequence). CDR3 length equals 16 residues. The CDR3 nucleotides are TGTGCCAGCCAGCGGGAGTGGACCCTTTCCTACAATGAGCAGTTCTTC. It specifies CASQREWTLSYNEQFF. Together with reference TRBV7-9 and TRBJ2-1, the CDR3 gives the full variable domain: DTGVSQNPRHKITKRGQNVTFRCDPISEHNRLYWYRQTLGQGPEFLTYFQNEAQLEKSRLLSDRFSAERPKGSFSTLEIQRTEQGDSAMYLCASQREWTLSYNEQFFGPGTRLTVL.

The chain uses TRBV29-1 and TRBJ2-7, with D possibly TRBD1 on 6 matching bases. With 3 bases removed from V and 5 bases from J, the gap between germline ends came to 14 bases. CDR3 length equals 13 residues. Germline V gene lookup returns CDR1 SQVTM and CDR2 ANQGSEA. The CDR3 reads CSVDDRKGDEQYF. The CDR3 nucleotides read TGCAGCGTTGACGACCGAAAGGGGGACGAGCAGTACTTC.